The following is a TCR beta chain sequence with its context. The sample originates from a study of CD8+ T cells in alopecia areata. RNA was isolated and reverse transcribed to cDNA, the sequencing template. The table came from immunoSEQ multiplex PCR; TCRdb's copy has only in-frame clones and leaves some out. The sample lists around 140,000 clones, 45% to 60% occurring once. CD4+ and CD8+ T cells were sorted from PBMCs. Sample: CD4+ T cells sorted from blood, taken at week 0. The receptor's source is a human donor with alopecia areata.

CDR3 residues: CASSLVQRDYEQYF. The CDR3 DNA sequence: TGTGCCAGCAGTTTGGTACAGCGAGATTACGAGCAGTACTTC. The genes are TRBV28 and TRBJ2-7; D is ambiguous. The V end lost 3 bases, the J end lost 4 bases, and 13 bases lay between the germline ends. The CDR3 consists of 14 residues. CDR1 MDHEN and CDR2 SYDVKM come from the germline V gene.